This TCR beta chain was identified during a study of T cell responses to AZD1222 COVID-19 vaccine. General observations from the study: Spike-spanning, vaccine-associated CD4 TCRs were dominant at 160-218 and 743-854. Clonal diversity was possibly underestimated, and white British individuals and females predominated among donors.

V lost 5 bases and J lost 5; bases outside the gene matches: 8. The CDR3 runs 14 residues. Germline CDR1 reads SGHTA; CDR2 reads FQGNSA. To note about this clone: The antigen remains unidentified.

Sequencing used immunoSEQ multiplex PCR; TCRdb keeps in-frame clones, though not all of them. Among 150,000 or so clones listed, around 87% were seen once. The sequenced sample was peripheral blood, obtained 28 days after the second AZD1222 dose. The origin of this receptor is an adult who received the AZD1222 COVID-19 vaccine. V is TRBV7-2 and J is TRBJ1-1; 7 positions agree with TRBD1. CDR3 in DNA: TGTGCCAGCAGCCTCCGGCAGGGGGATACTGAAGCTTTCTTT. Its translation is CASSLRQGDTEAFF. Variable domain in full (rest from reference TRBV7-2 and TRBJ1-1): GAGVSQSPSNKVTEKGKDVELRCDPISGHTALYWYRQSLGQGLEFLIYFQGNSAPDKSGLPSDRFSAERTGGSVSTLTIQRTQQEDSAVYLCASSLRQGDTEAFFGQGTRLTVV.